This TCR beta chain came from a study of OX40 agonist ivuxolimab in advanced cancers. Study background: At about 82% male, the cohort had a mean age of 60 years, ranging from roughly 20 to 90.

Study-level findings and limits: More expanded clones were seen, on average, in CD8+ T cells than in CD4+.

Sequencing was performed with immunoSEQ multiplex PCR; in TCRdb, only in-frame clones are kept and a portion is missing. Seen here are around 61,000 clones, approximately 82% observed once, and the top ten hold under 0.65%. About this clone itself: What it recognizes is unknown.

This CDR3 has 17 amino acids. Trimming left V 3 bases short and J 2 bases short, with 18 bases between. The germline V gene has CDR1 SGHNT and CDR2 YENEEA. Sequenced material: CD4+ or CD8+ T cells sorted from blood, taken in a trial of the OX40 agonist ivuxolimab. V gene TRBV11-3 combines with J gene TRBJ2-3, with D possibly being TRBD2 (7 bases). The receptor was isolated from an adult with an advanced solid tumor such as melanoma, head and neck, liver or kidney cancer. This CDR3 is CASSFRTAAGTTDTQYF. The CDR3, as DNA: TGTGCCAGCAGCTTTCGGACAGCAGCGGGAACCACAGATACGCAGTATTTT.